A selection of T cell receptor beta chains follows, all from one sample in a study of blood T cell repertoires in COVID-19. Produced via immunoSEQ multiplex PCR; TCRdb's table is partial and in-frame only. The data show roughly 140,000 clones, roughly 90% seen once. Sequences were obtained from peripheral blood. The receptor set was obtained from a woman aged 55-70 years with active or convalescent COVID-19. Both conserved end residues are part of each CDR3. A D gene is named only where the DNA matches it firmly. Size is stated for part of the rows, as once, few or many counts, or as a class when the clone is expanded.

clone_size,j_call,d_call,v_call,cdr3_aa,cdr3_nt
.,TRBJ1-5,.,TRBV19,CASSIAWGDQPQHF,TGTGCCAGTAGTATAGCATGGGGAGATCAGCCCCAGCATTTT
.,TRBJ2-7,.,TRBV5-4,CASSFDGAYEQYF,TGTGCCAGCAGCTTTGACGGAGCCTACGAGCAGTACTTC
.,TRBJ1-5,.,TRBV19,CASSIGGWMVYQPQHF,TGTGCCAGTAGTATTGGAGGGTGGATGGTTTATCAGCCCCAGCATTTT
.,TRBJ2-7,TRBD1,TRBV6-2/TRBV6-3,CASSYLGQGGEQYF,TGTGCCAGCAGTTACCTCGGACAGGGCGGGGAGCAGTACTTC
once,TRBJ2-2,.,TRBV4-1,CASSQEGGTYTGELFF,TGCGCCAGCAGCCAAGAAGGCGGGACCTACACCGGGGAGCTGTTTTTT
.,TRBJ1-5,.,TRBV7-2,CASSLAPVGNQPQHF,TGTGCCAGCAGCTTAGCACCCGTAGGCAATCAGCCCCAGCATTTT
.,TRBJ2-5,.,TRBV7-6,CASSLESTRGRETQYF,TGTGCCAGCAGCTTAGAATCGACCAGGGGTCGAGAGACCCAGTACTTC
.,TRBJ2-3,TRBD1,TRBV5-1,CASTRDRADTQYF,TGCGCCAGCACTCGGGACAGGGCGGATACGCAGTATTTT
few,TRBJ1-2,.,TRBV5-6,CASSLANREGGYTF,TGTGCCAGCAGCTTGGCCAACAGGGAGGGTGGCTACACCTTC
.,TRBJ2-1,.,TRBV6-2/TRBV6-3,CASSPTTQGSHYNEQFF,TGTGCCAGCAGCCCAACTACTCAGGGGTCGCACTACAATGAGCAGTTCTTC
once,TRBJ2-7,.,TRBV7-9,CASSLGRQLYEQYF,TGTGCCAGCAGCTTAGGTCGACAGCTCTACGAGCAGTACTTC
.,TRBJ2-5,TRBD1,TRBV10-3,CAISGDRGPQETQYF,TGTGCCATCAGTGGGGACAGGGGGCCCCAAGAGACCCAGTACTTC
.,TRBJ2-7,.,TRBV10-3,CAIGKSGSSYEQYF,TGTGCCATCGGAAAATCCGGGTCCTCCTACGAGCAGTACTTC
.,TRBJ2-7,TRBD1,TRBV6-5,CASRPGTGSSYEQYF,TGTGCCAGCAGACCCGGGACAGGGAGCTCCTACGAGCAGTACTTC
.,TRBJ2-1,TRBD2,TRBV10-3,CAISSLAGGINEQFF,TGTGCCATCAGCTCACTAGCGGGGGGGATCAATGAGCAGTTCTTC
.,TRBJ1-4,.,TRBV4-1,CASSQAGFFTNEKLFF,TGCGCCAGCAGCCAGGCAGGGTTTTTCACTAATGAAAAACTGTTTTTT
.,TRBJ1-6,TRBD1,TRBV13,CASSPTGLESPLHF,TGTGCCAGCAGCCCGACAGGGTTGGAGTCACCCCTCCACTTT
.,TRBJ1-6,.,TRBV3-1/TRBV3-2,CASSQVGQHNSPLHF,TGTGCCAGCAGCCAAGTTGGGCAGCATAATTCACCCCTCCACTTT
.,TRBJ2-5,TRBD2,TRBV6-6,CASRRPPASGGQETQYF,TGTGCCAGCAGACGACCACCGGCTAGCGGGGGGCAAGAGACCCAGTACTTC
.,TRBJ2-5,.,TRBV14,CASSQWTQETQYF,TGTGCCAGCAGCCAATGGACTCAAGAGACCCAGTACTTC
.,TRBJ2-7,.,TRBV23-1,CASSHLGLSYEQYF,TGCGCCAGCAGTCATCTCGGACTCTCCTACGAGCAGTACTTC
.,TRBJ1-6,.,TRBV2,CASSVGGAGNSPLHF,TGTGCCAGCAGTGTAGGGGGGGCGGGTAATTCACCCCTCCACTTT